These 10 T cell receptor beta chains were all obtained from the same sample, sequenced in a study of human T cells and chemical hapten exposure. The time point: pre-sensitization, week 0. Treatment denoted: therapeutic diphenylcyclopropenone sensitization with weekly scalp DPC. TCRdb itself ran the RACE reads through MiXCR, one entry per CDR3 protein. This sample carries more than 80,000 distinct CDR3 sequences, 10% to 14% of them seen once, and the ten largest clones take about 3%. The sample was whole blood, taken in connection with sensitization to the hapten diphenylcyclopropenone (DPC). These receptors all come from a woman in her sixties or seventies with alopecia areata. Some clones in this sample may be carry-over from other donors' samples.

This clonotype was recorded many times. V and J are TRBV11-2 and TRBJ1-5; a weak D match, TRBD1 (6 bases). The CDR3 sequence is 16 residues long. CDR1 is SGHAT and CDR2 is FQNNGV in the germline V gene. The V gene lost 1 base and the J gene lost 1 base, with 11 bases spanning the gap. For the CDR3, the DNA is TGTGCCAGCAGCTTAGGGGGGCTTGGGAGCAATCAGCCCCAGCATTTT. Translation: CASSLGGLGSNQPQHF.

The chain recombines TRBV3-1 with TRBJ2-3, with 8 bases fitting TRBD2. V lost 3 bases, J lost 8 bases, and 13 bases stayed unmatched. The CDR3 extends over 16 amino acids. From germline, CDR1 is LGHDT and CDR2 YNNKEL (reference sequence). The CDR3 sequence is CASSQYSGVDSGTQYF. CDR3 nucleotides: TGTGCCAGCAGCCAGTATAGCGGGGTCGACTCGGGTACGCAGTATTTT.

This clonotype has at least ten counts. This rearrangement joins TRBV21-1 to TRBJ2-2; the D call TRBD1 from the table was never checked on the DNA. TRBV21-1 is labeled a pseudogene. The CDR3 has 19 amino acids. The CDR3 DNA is TGTGCCAGCAGCAAAGGAGATGGGACAGGGGGTGCGAACACCGGGGAGCTGTTTTTT. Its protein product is CASSKGDGTGGANTGELFF.

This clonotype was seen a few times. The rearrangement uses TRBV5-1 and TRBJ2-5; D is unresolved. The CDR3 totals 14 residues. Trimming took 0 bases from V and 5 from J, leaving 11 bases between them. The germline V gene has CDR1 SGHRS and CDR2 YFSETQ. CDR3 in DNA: TGCGCCAGCAGCTTGGGGTTAAGGTTTGAGACCCAGTACTTC. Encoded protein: CASSLGLRFETQYF.

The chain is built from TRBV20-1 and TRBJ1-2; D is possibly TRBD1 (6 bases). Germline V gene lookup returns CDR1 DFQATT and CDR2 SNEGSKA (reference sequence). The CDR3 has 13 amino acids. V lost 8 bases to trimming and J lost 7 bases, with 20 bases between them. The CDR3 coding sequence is TGCAGTCCACGAGAGAGGGGGGATAGTGGCTACACCTTC. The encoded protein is CSPRERGDSGYTF.

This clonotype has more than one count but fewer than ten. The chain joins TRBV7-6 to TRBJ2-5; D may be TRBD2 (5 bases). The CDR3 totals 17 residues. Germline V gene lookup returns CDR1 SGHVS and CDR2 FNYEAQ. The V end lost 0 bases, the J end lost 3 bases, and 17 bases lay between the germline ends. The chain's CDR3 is CASSLAIPRALKETQYF. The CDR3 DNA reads TGTGCCAGCAGCTTAGCGATACCGCGGGCATTAAAAGAGACCCAGTACTTC.

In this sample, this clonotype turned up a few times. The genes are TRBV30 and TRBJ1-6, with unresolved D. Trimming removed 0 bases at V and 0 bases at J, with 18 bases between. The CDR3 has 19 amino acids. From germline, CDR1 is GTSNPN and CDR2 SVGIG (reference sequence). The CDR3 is CAWSVLGLEWSSYNSPLHF. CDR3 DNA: TGTGCCTGGAGTGTACTCGGATTGGAGTGGAGCTCCTATAATTCACCCCTCCACTTT.

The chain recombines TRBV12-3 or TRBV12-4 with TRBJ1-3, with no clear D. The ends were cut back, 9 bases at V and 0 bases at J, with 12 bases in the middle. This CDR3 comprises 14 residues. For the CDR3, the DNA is TGTGCCAGTGCTAGCGGGATCTCTGGAAACACCATATATTTT. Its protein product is CASASGISGNTIYF.

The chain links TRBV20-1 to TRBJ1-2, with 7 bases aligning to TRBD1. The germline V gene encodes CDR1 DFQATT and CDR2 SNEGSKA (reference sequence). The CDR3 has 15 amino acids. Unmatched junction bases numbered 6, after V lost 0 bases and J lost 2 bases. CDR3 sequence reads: CSARDQNRGNYGYTF. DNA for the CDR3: TGCAGTGCTAGAGATCAGAACAGGGGAAACTATGGCTACACCTTC.

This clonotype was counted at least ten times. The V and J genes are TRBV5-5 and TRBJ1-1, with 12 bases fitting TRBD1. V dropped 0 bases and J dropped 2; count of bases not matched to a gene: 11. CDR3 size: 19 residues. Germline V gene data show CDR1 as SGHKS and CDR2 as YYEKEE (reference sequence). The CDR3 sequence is CASSLVFGTGGLINTEAFF. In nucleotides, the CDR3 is TGTGCCAGCAGCTTGGTTTTTGGGACAGGGGGCCTGATTAACACTGAAGCTTTCTTT. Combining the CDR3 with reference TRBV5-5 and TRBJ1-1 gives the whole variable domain DAGVTQSPTHLIKTRGQQVTLRCSPISGHKSVSWYQQVLGQGPQFIFQYYEKEERGRGNFPDRFSARQFPNYSSELNVNALLLGDSALYLCASSLVFGTGGLINTEAFFGQGTRLTVV.